This T cell receptor beta chain was found in a study of blood T cell dynamics during melanoma immunotherapy. The CDR3 totals 15 residues. The V gene's germline CDR1 is LNHDA and CDR2 SQIVND (reference sequence). Trimming cost V 2 bases and J 3 bases, with 11 bases left between them. Sequencing used immunoSEQ multiplex PCR; TCRdb keeps in-frame clones, though not all of them. The sample includes roughly 11,000 clones, roughly 80% of them seen just once. There are a few counts of this clone. The time point here: pre-treatment baseline. Prior systemic cancer therapy, immunosuppressant use and other active malignancies excluded patients.

The sequence was collected from a human donor with melanoma. The rearrangement links TRBV19 to TRBJ1-5; D perhaps matches TRBD1 (5 bases). Sample: blood, taken from a patient treated with checkpoint blockade. The CDR3 sequence is CASSIQGKDNQPQHF. The CDR3 nucleotides are TGTGCCAGTAGTATACAGGGTAAGGACAATCAGCCCCAGCATTTT.